Listed here are 26 T cell receptor beta chains from one sample, sequenced in a study of tumor-infiltrating lymphocytes in primary liver carcinoma. The investigators made TCR beta cDNA from about 0.45 ug total RNA, using a constant-region primer. Slightly modified ARM-PCR with three nested multiplex PCR rounds yielded TCR beta libraries. A C-beta reverse primer was combined with TRBV1-TRBV30 forward primers in the first two PCR rounds, and each round had approximately 10 cycles. TCRdb analysed the multiplex PCR reads with MiXCR anew, one entry per CDR3 protein. The sample consists of 110,000 or so distinct CDR3 sequences, around 84% of them appearing once. From roughly 18-30 mg of unsorted bulk tissue, DNA and RNA were co-extracted together. The sequencing sample was made of liver tumor tissue from sampling region 3. The subset here: tumor region T3, left-lateral pole. The receptor source for this set is a man between 35 and 55 years old with primary liver carcinoma and hepatitis B virus infection.

Concerning this clonotype itself: The junction does not match germline at one end; this may be a read error. This chain uses TRBV7-9 with TRBJ1-6; 7 nucleotides agree with TRBD1. The CDR3 has 14 amino acids. CDR1 and CDR2 from the germline V gene are SEHNR and FQNEAQ (reference sequence). The chain's CDR3 is CASSSQGGNSPFHF. In DNA form, the CDR3 reads TGCGCCAGCAGCTCTCAGGGGGGTAATTCACCCTTCCACTTT.

On this clonotype itself: The CDR3 carries no conserved terminal phenylalanine or tryptophan, so it likely arises from a read error. The DNA is omitted, as the CDR3 cannot be located on it reliably, and the CDR3 follows TCRdb's listing. The V and J genes are TRBV4-2 and TRBJ2-2. The CDR3 adds up to 14 amino acids, both ends counted. Germline loops: CDR1 LGHNA, CDR2 YNFKEQ. CDR3 amino acids: CASSPERSTGELLS.

In its sample, this clonotype was seen once. Mismatch with germline at one junction end may stem from a read error. This chain uses TRBV6-2 or TRBV6-3 with TRBJ2-1; the D gene is possibly TRBD2 (5 bases). This CDR3 has 15 residues. Germline CDR1 reads MNHEY; CDR2 reads SVGEGT. The CDR3 sequence is CASSYSGGSYIEQFF. The CDR3 bases are TGTGCCAGCAGTTACTCAGGCGGGTCCTACATTGAGCAGTTTTTC.

In regard to this clonotype: At one end, the junction sequence differs from germline, possibly due to a read error. In DNA, the CDR3 is TGCGCCAGCAATTTGGAGACTAGCGGGAGAAACACCGGTGAGCTGTTTTTT. This gives the protein CASNLETSGRNTGELFF. The chain uses TRBV5-1 and TRBJ2-2, with 12 bases identical to TRBD2. Germline V CDR1 and CDR2: SGHRS, YFSETQ. This CDR3 spans 17 amino acids.

Concerning this clonotype itself: In this CDR3 the conserved last residue, phenylalanine or tryptophan, is missing, so a read error is likely. The gene calls are TRBV9 and TRBJ1-5; D might be TRBD1 (6 bases). The CDR3 has 15 amino acids. Germline V gives CDR1 SGDLS, CDR2 YYNGEE. The CDR3 nucleotides are TGTGCCAGCAGCGCCAGACAGGAGTTCAATCAGTCCCAGCATTAT. It is translated as CASSARQEFNQSQHY.

This clonotype has only a few counts. A much larger clone lies a single base off, so this may be a read error. This rearrangement joins TRBV10-3 to TRBJ2-5; perhaps TRBD1 as D (6 bases). The CDR3 is made up of 15 amino acids. Per the germline V gene, CDR1 is ENHRY and CDR2 is SYGVKD. CDR3 region: CVISESWGQGETQYF. The DNA of the CDR3 is TGTGTCATCAGTGAGTCGTGGGGTCAGGGGGAGACCCAGTACTTC.

About this clonotype itself: One end of the junction fails to match germline, which may point to a read error. The CDR3 DNA is TGTAGCGTTGAAGTCTGGACCCTGAGGGGTGAAAAACTGTTATTT. Its protein is CSVEVWTLRGEKLLF. This sequence joins TRBV29-1 and TRBJ1-4; D perhaps matches TRBD1 (5 bases). This CDR3 region has 15 residues. The V gene's germline CDR1 is SQVTM and CDR2 ANQGSEA.

A word on this clonotype: Germline and junction disagree at one end, which may indicate a read error. The genes are TRBV12-3 or TRBV12-4 and TRBJ1-1, with unresolved D. The CDR3 contains 11 residues. The CDR3 sequence is CVSSLATEAFF. The CDR3 DNA follows: TGTGTCAGCAGTTTAGCCACTGAAGCTTTCTTT.

On this clonotype itself: Compared with germline, one end of the junction differs, possibly owing to a read error. This chain connects TRBV28 to TRBJ2-1, with D perhaps TRBD2 (6 bases). This CDR3 contains 14 residues. Germline V gene data show CDR1 as MDHEN and CDR2 as SYDVKM. Here the CDR3 reads CASSSGLRLNEQFF. The CDR3 DNA follows: TGTGCCAGCAGCTCGGGACTCCGACTCAATGAGCAGTTTTTC. The entire variable domain, with the rest obtained from reference TRBV28 and TRBJ2-1, is as follows: DVKVTQSSRYLVKRTGEKVFLECVQDMDHENMFWYRQDPGLGLRLIYFSYDVKMKEKGDIPEGYSVSREKKERFSLILESASTNQTSMYLCASSSGLRLNEQFFGPGTRLTVL.

The chain joins TRBV30 to TRBJ2-2; D remains unclear. The CDR3 runs to 14 residues. Germline V gene sequence: CDR1 GTSNPN, CDR2 SVGIG (reference sequence). Between the trimmed V and J ends, which lost 3 bases and 9 bases, there was a span of 17 bases. DNA for the CDR3: TGTGCCTGGAGAGGTCATGAGGATACCAGGGAGCTGTTTTTT. Translation gives CAWRGHEDTRELFF.

As concerns this clonotype: Relative to the germline gene, one junction end is altered; a read error may explain this. The rearrangement joins TRBV29-1 to TRBJ2-2; 8 bases align to TRBD2. This CDR3 is 16 amino acids long. The germline V gene has CDR1 SQVTM and CDR2 ANQGSEA. The CDR3 reads CGAADGGDLNAGELFF. CDR3 nucleotides: TGCGGCGCCGCCGACGGGGGGGACTTGAACGCCGGGGAGCTGTTTTTT.

This clonotype has a count of ten or more. The chain carries TRBV5-6 and TRBJ2-2, with 9 bases lining up with TRBD1. The CDR3 sequence is 16 residues long. The ends lost 4 bases at V and 1 base at J; junction bases unmatched: 5. CDR1 SGHDT and CDR2 YYEEEE come from the germline V gene. The DNA for the CDR3 is TGTGCCAGCAGCGTACCGGGACAGGGGAACACCGGGGAGCTGTTTTTT. Encoded protein: CASSVPGQGNTGELFF.

Concerning this clonotype itself: Relative to the germline gene, one junction end is altered; a read error may explain this. V is TRBV12-3 or TRBV12-4 and J is TRBJ1-6; TRBD1 matches at 10 bases. The CDR3 has 14 amino acids. The CDR3: CVSSSGTGDSPLHF. The DNA of the CDR3 is TGTGTCAGTAGCTCCGGGACAGGGGATTCTCCCCTCCACTTT.

With regard to this clonotype: One end of the junction is discordant with germline, which a read error may explain. The V call is TRBV6-2 or TRBV6-3, the J call TRBJ2-7, with D hard to call. Germline assignment: CDR1 MNHEY and CDR2 SVGEGT. CDR3 length: 16 amino acids. The CDR3 is CASNSGRSRSSYEQCF. The CDR3 DNA follows: TGTGCCAGCAATAGTGGGCGGAGCCGCAGCTCCTACGAGCAGTGCTTC.

Details on this clonotype: In this CDR3 the conserved last residue, phenylalanine or tryptophan, is missing, so a read error is likely. The chain employs TRBV19 and TRBJ2-1, with D perhaps matching TRBD2 (6 bases). V lost 1 base and J lost 6, with 10 bases in between. CDR3 length: 14 residues. Germline-derived CDR1 and CDR2 are LNHDA and SQIVND (reference sequence). CDR3 bases: TGTGCCAGTAGTATAGGCGGTAGCGGCAATGAGCAGTTCTTA. This gives the protein CASSIGGSGNEQFL.

With regard to this clonotype: Germline is not matched at one junction end, which may reflect a read error. V and J are TRBV6-1 and TRBJ1-1; D remains ambiguous. Germline lookup yields CDR1 MNHNS and CDR2 SASEGT. The CDR3 totals 13 residues. The CDR3 nucleotides read TGTGCCAGCAGTGATGGTATGAACACTGAAGCTGTCTTT. Its translation is CASSDGMNTEAVF.

The chain carries TRBV6-6 and TRBJ1-1; 7 bases are a match to TRBD1. The CDR3 is 13 amino acids. V was clipped by 8 bases and J by 4 bases; unmatched bases: 7. Germline V lookup: CDR1 MNHNY, CDR2 SVGAGI (reference sequence). The CDR3 coding sequence is TGTGCCAGCCTGACAGGGCTCATCACTGAAGCTTTCTTT. Protein product: CASLTGLITEAFF.

A word on this clonotype: Mismatch with germline at one junction end may stem from a read error. This chain joins TRBV7-9 and TRBJ2-1; D perhaps matches TRBD1 (7 bases). Per germline, CDR1 SEHNR and CDR2 FQNEAQ (reference sequence). The length of the CDR3 is 15 residues. CDR3 DNA sequence: TGTGCCAGAAGCTTGAGGTGGCAGGGGGGCGATGAACAGTTCTTC. Its translation: CARSLRWQGGDEQFF. Full variable domain (rest looked up from reference TRBV7-9 and TRBJ2-1): DTGVSQNPRHKITKRGQNVTFRCDPISEHNRLYWYRQTLGQGPEFLTYFQNEAQLEKSRLLSDRFSAERPKGSFSTLEIQRTEQGDSAMYLCARSLRWQGGDEQFFGPGTRLTVL.

Comment on this clonotype: One end of the junction varies from germline; a read error may be responsible. This chain connects TRBV12-3 or TRBV12-4 to TRBJ2-1, with no clear D. The CDR3 runs to 14 residues. CDR3 in DNA: TGTGCCGGCAAGGAGATGAGCTCCTACAATGAACAGTTCTTC. It specifies CAGKEMSSYNEQFF.

This chain connects TRBV5-1 to TRBJ2-3; D perhaps matches TRBD1 (6 bases). The length of the CDR3 is 14 residues. Germline V gives CDR1 SGHRS, CDR2 YFSETQ. The ends were cut back, 1 base at V and 5 bases at J, with 11 bases in the middle. The CDR3 spells CASSLQGKVDTQYF. CDR3 in DNA: TGCGCCAGCAGCTTGCAGGGGAAGGTAGATACGCAGTATTTT.

With regard to this clonotype: The junction departs from the called germline gene at one end, perhaps through a read error. The chain uses TRBV5-1 and TRBJ1-2; D remains ambiguous. CDR3 length: 14 amino acids. The V gene's germline CDR1 is SGHRS and CDR2 YFSETQ. The CDR3 bases are TGCACCAGCAGCCCCGCGTCAGGAGGCTATGGCTATACCTTC. Its translation is CTSSPASGGYGYTF.

As for this clonotype: Germline and junction disagree at one end, which may indicate a read error. The V and J genes are TRBV29-1 and TRBJ1-2, with D possibly matching TRBD1 (5 bases). This CDR3 is 13 amino acids long. The germline gives CDR1 SQVTM, CDR2 ANQGSEA. Written as DNA, the CDR3 is TGTAGCGTAGGGGACGGCTCTGACTATGGCTACACCTTC. This sequence encodes CSVGDGSDYGYTF.

This chain connects TRBV10-2 to TRBJ2-7; D perhaps matches TRBD1 (5 bases). Between the trimmed V and J ends, which lost 5 bases and 7 bases, there was a span of 18 bases. This CDR3 is 14 amino acids long. CDR1 WSHSY and CDR2 SAAADI come from the germline V gene. Here the CDR3 DNA reads TGCGCCAGCAGTCCCACAGGTGGCCGGCAAGAGCAGTACTTC. Translated, it gives CASSPTGGRQEQYF.

The chain uses TRBV12-3 or TRBV12-4 and TRBJ2-5, with unresolved D. This CDR3 is built from 13 residues. V was shortened by 2 bases and J by 6 bases, with 10 bases between the two germline ends. The CDR3 loop reads CASSLIEEKTQYF. The DNA of the CDR3 is TGTGCCAGCAGTTTAATAGAGGAGAAGACCCAGTACTTC.

This clonotype was seen repeatedly, ten times or more. J is TRBJ2-7 and V is TRBV5-1; possible D gene TRBD1, 6 bases. Trimming removed 4 bases from V and 1 base from J, with 12 bases in between. CDR3 size: 14 residues. The V gene's germline CDR1 is SGHRS and CDR2 YFSETQ. The CDR3 sequence is CASSTSGQSYEQYF. The CDR3 DNA reads as TGCGCCAGCAGCACATCTGGACAGTCCTACGAGCAGTACTTC. Using reference TRBV5-1 and TRBJ2-7 for the parts outside the CDR3, the full variable domain is KAGVTQTPRYLIKTRGQQVTLSCSPISGHRSVSWYQQTPGQGLQFLFEYFSETQRNKGNFPGRFSGRQFSNSRSEMNVSTLELGDSALYLCASSTSGQSYEQYFGPGTRLTVT.

Worth noting for this clonotype: Sequence at one end of the junction differs from germline and may be a read error. The DNA of the CDR3 is TGTGCCTACAGCTTAGGCGTCTCGAACAATGAGCATTTATTC. This sequence encodes CAYSLGVSNNEHLF. The V gene is TRBV11-3, the J gene TRBJ2-1; the D is unclear. Germline loops: CDR1 SGHNT, CDR2 YENEEA. This CDR3 region has 14 residues.